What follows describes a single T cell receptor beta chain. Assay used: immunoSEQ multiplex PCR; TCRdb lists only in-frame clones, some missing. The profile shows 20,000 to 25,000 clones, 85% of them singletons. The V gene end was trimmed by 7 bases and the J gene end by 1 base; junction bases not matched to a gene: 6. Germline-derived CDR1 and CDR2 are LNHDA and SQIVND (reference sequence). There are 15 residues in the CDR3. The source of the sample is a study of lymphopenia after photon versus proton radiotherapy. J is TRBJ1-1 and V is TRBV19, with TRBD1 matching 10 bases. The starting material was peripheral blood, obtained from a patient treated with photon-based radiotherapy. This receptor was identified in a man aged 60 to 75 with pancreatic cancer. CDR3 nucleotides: TGTGCCAGTAACTCCGGGACAGGGGCGAACACTGAAGCTTTCTTT. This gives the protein CASNSGTGANTEAFF.